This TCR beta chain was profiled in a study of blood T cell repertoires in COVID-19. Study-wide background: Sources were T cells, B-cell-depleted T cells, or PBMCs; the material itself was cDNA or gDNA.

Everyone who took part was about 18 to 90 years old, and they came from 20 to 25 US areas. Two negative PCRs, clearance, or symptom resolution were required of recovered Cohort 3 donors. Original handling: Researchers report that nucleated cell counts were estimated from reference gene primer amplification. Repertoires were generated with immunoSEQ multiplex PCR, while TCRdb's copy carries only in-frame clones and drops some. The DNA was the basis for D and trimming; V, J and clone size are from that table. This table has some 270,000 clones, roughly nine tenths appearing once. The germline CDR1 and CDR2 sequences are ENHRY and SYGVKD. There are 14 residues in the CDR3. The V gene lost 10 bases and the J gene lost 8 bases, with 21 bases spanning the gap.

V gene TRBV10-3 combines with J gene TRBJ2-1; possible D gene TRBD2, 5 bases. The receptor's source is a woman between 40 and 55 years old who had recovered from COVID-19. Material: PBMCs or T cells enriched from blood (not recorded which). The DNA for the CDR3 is TGTGCCACCAATTCTCCAGGAGCGGTCGATGAGCAGTTCTTC. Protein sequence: CATNSPGAVDEQFF.